This TCR beta chain was obtained from a study of human T cells and chemical hapten exposure. Study as a whole: Sensitization was performed using 2% DPC on a roughly 2 cm by roughly 2 cm upper inner arm skin site. General observations from the study: Relative to control repertoires, expanded TCRs gave rise to significantly more large CDR3 similarity clusters.

As the library was built, unique molecular identifiers were attached to individual cDNA molecules. TCRdb analysed the RACE reads with MiXCR anew, one entry per CDR3 protein. The repertoire holds about 190,000 distinct CDR3 sequences, roughly a quarter seen once, with around 2.5% in the top ten. Time point indicated: patch test 3, about 24 weeks after DPC sensitization. Treatment of the sample: therapeutic diphenylcyclopropenone sensitization with weekly scalp DPC. In this sample, this clonotype turned up a few times. Its antigen is unidentified. The receptor was isolated from a woman aged 40 to 50 with alopecia areata. Some clones in this sample may be carry-over from other donors' samples. The sequences come from whole blood, collected in connection with sensitization to the hapten diphenylcyclopropenone (DPC).

In nucleotides, the CDR3 is TGCGCCAGCAGCCCGGGACAGGGCGGGATCCATGGCTACACCTTC. This gives the protein CASSPGQGGIHGYTF. The chain couples TRBV5-1 to TRBJ1-2; TRBD1 matches at 9 bases. The CDR3 runs to 15 residues. After removal of 4 bases from V and 6 bases from J, the junction contained 10 bases not matched to a gene. Germline V gives CDR1 SGHRS, CDR2 YFSETQ.